This TCR beta chain was recovered during a study of blood T cells in healthy people across ages (dated by TCRdb to about 2015). With respect to the entire study: In model experiments, template switching captured roughly one uniquely barcoded TCR beta cDNA molecule for every two T cells. To avoid experimental bias, donors of different ages were randomly spread across the sequencing lanes. Two additional independent replicas of 1 million unique cDNA reads from the same blood draw were analyzed for two donors (one aged 18 to 30 and one aged 80 or older). To track age-related changes in TCR beta repertoire diversity, the study relied on deep sequencing normalized with unique cDNA molecular identifiers. Four age groups were formed from the donors: young (average roughly 16 years), middle-aged (around 37), aged (about 62) and long-lived (82). Overall study outcomes, separate from this receptor: Estimates of total diversity based on one million sequenced T cells were considered lower bounds and underestimates. As age increased, observed TCR beta diversity per million T cells dropped in a roughly linear way, and a significant reduction was already evident by age 40. Donor CMV infection status was unknown, potentially confounding age-related changes in expanded clonotypes. Compared with the aged group, the long-lived group had more naive CD4+ T cells, fewer expanded clones and increased TCR diversity, a pattern suggesting age selection. Bulk unsorted PBMC profiling prevented conclusive comparison of naive and antigen-experienced compartments. The percentage of naive T cells measured by flow cytometry correlated strongly with observed TCR beta diversity.

Concerning this clonotype itself: Its antigen is unknown. Base qualities are missing; no much larger clone stands one base away.

The donors were under 40 Caucasian individuals from Russia, aged roughly 6 to 90 years, who were systemically healthy. Each donor gave about 11 milliliters of peripheral blood, drawn into EDTA-treated Vacutainer tubes. Ficoll-Paque density-gradient centrifugation was used to isolate PBMCs, with at least 6.5 million obtained per sample. Trizol reagent was used to extract total RNA from the PBMCs, yielding at least 5.5 micrograms per sample. Naive CD45RAhigh/CD27high T cell percentages were measured by flow cytometry on a PBMC aliquot from every donor. From its cysteine to its phenylalanine, the CDR3 spans 14 amino acids. Of the read, only the CDR3 DNA is kept; its 42 bases are in frame from base 1. V ends up 8 bases short and J 2 bases short, with an unmatched junction base count of 6. CDR1 is given as SGHVS and CDR2 as FQNEAQ, both from the germline V gene. The library was prepared using 5' RACE. TCRdb lists the instrument as Illumina HiSeq 2500. A second PCR of roughly 7 to 11 cycles was run with a J-beta primer mix and a sample-barcoded 5' primer. A unique molecular identifier was introduced onto each TCR beta cDNA molecule by a template-switch 5' adaptor carrying 12 random nucleotides. Each sample yielded at least 3 million CDR3-containing paired-end reads. First-strand cDNA synthesis was performed from all RNA using the Mint cDNA synthesis kit, with priming by a TRBC-specific oligonucleotide. Following uracil-DNA glycosylase treatment, all cDNA underwent a first 18-cycle PCR with the universal primers M1SS and BC2_uni_R. The original methods were these. For normalization, 1 million high-quality reads, each with a distinct molecular identifier, were randomly selected from each sample. Instead of being binned into consensus sequences, reads that shared molecular identifiers were thrown out. MiTCR, with a Q25 quality threshold and the strictest error-elimination algorithm, was used for CDR3 identification, clonotype clustering and error correction. A nonparametric unseen species model using Euler transformation provided a lower-bound estimate of total TCR beta diversity. The public reads were reanalyzed by TCRdb: fastp trimming at Q25, MiXCR alignment, in-frame beta chains only. Duplicate CDR3 protein sequences are folded into a single record with the most common DNA and genes. TCRdb, not the authors, supplied the V and J calls. In this sample the table shows roughly 930,000 distinct CDR3 sequences, 40% to 60% of which occur a single time. The top ten constitute about an eighth of the sample.

Sequencing was performed on blood. This TCR derives from a man in his thirties or forties in good health. This chain joins TRBV7-8 to TRBJ1-5; TRBD1 agrees with 7 junctional bases. CDR3 protein: CASGQAAGNQPQHF. The sequence in DNA is TGTGCCAGCGGACAGGCGGCCGGCAATCAGCCCCAGCATTTT.